This is a list of T cell receptor beta chains from one sample in a study of blood T cells in healthy people across ages. TCRdb passed the 5' RACE reads through MiXCR, listing each CDR3 protein once. Of a few hundred thousand distinct CDR3 sequences listed, about 28% were seen once; the top ten hold approximately 3.5%. Another study also made use of these data, one on T cells of mothers and their children.

Sequenced: blood. These TCRs come from a boy younger than 10 in good health. CDR3s include the opening cysteine and the closing phenylalanine or tryptophan. Each record gives: CDR3 length, V gene, J gene, CDR3 protein.

CDR3 length: 14; V gene: TRBV6-6; J gene: TRBJ2-7; CDR3 protein: CASSKQGGGYEQYF
CDR3 length: 17; V gene: TRBV12-3/TRBV12-4; J gene: TRBJ2-7; CDR3 protein: CASSEHTGTGGLYEQYF
CDR3 length: 13; V gene: TRBV20-1; J gene: TRBJ2-7; CDR3 protein: CSASRKSGYEQYF
CDR3 length: 15; V gene: TRBV7-9; J gene: TRBJ1-4; CDR3 protein: CASSLAPGWDEKLFF
CDR3 length: 15; V gene: TRBV5-1; J gene: TRBJ2-5; CDR3 protein: CASSLVAGHKETQYF
CDR3 length: 14; V gene: TRBV29-1; J gene: TRBJ2-5; CDR3 protein: CSVGTSGTWETQYF
CDR3 length: 13; V gene: TRBV21-1; J gene: .; CDR3 protein: CASSANIAYEQYF
CDR3 length: 16; V gene: TRBV15; J gene: TRBJ2-3; CDR3 protein: CATSRDAFPLPGTQYF
CDR3 length: 15; V gene: TRBV7-2; J gene: TRBJ2-5; CDR3 protein: CASSLAAGGAIRQYF
CDR3 length: 14; V gene: TRBV2; J gene: TRBJ1-4; CDR3 protein: CASSAGTTNEKLFF
CDR3 length: 12; V gene: TRBV29-1; J gene: TRBJ2-7; CDR3 protein: CSVVERSYEQYF
CDR3 length: 13; V gene: TRBV29-1; J gene: TRBJ2-7; CDR3 protein: CSVSPGQGHEQYF
CDR3 length: 13; V gene: TRBV20-1; J gene: TRBJ2-7; CDR3 protein: CSARGRGFDEQYF